A single sample gave rise to the 20 T cell receptor beta chains below, sequenced in a study of immune heterogeneity within non-small cell lung tumors. Amplification of TCR beta CDR3 was performed by multiplex PCR with 32 V and 13 J primers. TCRdb reprocessed the multiplex PCR reads with MiXCR, giving one entry per CDR3 protein. The sample has tens of thousands of distinct CDR3 sequences; around 27% are singletons. With 600 to 700 ng used per sample, the template was genomic DNA from bulk tumor. Surgeons took several biopsies per primary tumor, spaced far apart, during surgery. It was patients with untreated, newly diagnosed non-small cell lung cancer who underwent curative surgery. The material sequenced was lung tumor tissue. These receptors came from a man aged 35 to 55 with non-small cell lung cancer.

This clonotype occurred a few times. This chain's CDR3 is CASSPPPSGGRRNTIYF. CDR3 sequence (DNA): TGTGCCAGCAGCCCCCCCCCATCCGGGGGCCGTAGAAACACCATATATTTT. The V and J genes are TRBV5-8 and TRBJ1-3; a weak D match, TRBD1 (6 bases). Germline CDR1 reads SGHTS; CDR2 reads YDEGEE. This CDR3 region has 17 residues. V lost 4 bases to trimming and J lost 5 bases, with 22 bases between them.

Ten or more counts support this clonotype. The chain joins TRBV6-5 to TRBJ2-7; either TRBD1 or TRBD2 may supply D (6 bases each). This CDR3 region has 15 residues. The germline V gene encodes CDR1 MNHEY and CDR2 SVGAGI. Trimming removed 1 base from V and 4 bases from J, with 14 bases in between. The CDR3 region is CASSYYPGAGYEQYF. The CDR3 coding sequence is TGTGCCAGCAGTTACTACCCGGGGGCAGGTTACGAGCAGTACTTC.

Notes on this clonotype: A read error may explain this, as a much larger clone is one base away. CDR3 residues: CATPGQGREHYF. The CDR3 nucleotides read TGTGCCACCCCGGGACAGGGCCGCGAGCATTACTTC. The chain employs TRBV30 and TRBJ2-7, with TRBD1 matching 9 bases. The CDR3 is 12 residues long. Germline-derived CDR1 and CDR2 are GTSNPN and SVGIG (reference sequence).

The chain employs TRBV20-1 and TRBJ2-7; no clear D gene. Germline CDR1 reads DFQATT; CDR2 reads SNEGSKA (reference sequence). The V end was cut by 0 bases, the J end by 6 bases, with 9 bases between. The CDR3 spans 12 residues. Here the CDR3 reads CSARDQAPEQYF. In DNA form, the CDR3 reads TGCAGTGCTAGAGATCAGGCCCCCGAGCAGTACTTC.

This clonotype was observed a few times. The gene calls are TRBV19 and TRBJ1-1, with TRBD1 matching 7 bases. CDR1 is LNHDA and CDR2 is SQIVND in the germline V gene (reference sequence). The CDR3 has 13 residues. V gave up 7 bases and J gave up 5 bases; unmatched junction bases: 7. The chain's CDR3 is CASTGGRRTEAFF. For the CDR3, the DNA is TGTGCCAGTACAGGGGGGCGCAGGACTGAAGCTTTCTTT. Complete variable domain (other parts from reference TRBV19 and TRBJ1-1): DGGITQSPKYLFRKEGQNVTLSCEQNLNHDAMYWYRQDPGQGLRLIYYSQIVNDFQKGDIAEGYSVSREKKESFPLTVTSAQKNPTAFYLCASTGGRRTEAFFGQGTRLTVV.

This chain connects TRBV6-2 or TRBV6-3 to TRBJ2-1; 11 nucleotides match TRBD2. Trimming at V came to 7 bases and at J to 4 bases, leaving 15 bases not matched to a gene. This CDR3 contains 18 residues. CDR1 and CDR2 (germline): MNHEY, SVGEGT. The DNA of the CDR3 is TGTGCCAGCACTCCCACCGGACTAGCGGGTAACTTTTACAATGAGCAGTTCTTC. It is translated as CASTPTGLAGNFYNEQFF.

A few counts support this clonotype. The chain recombines TRBV24-1 with TRBJ2-1, with 10 positions matching TRBD2. This CDR3 contains 16 residues. V shed 3 bases and J 9 bases; nucleotides not matched to a gene: 10. From germline, CDR1 is KGHDR and CDR2 SFDVKD. The DNA of the CDR3 is TGTGCCACCAGTGATCTCGAGGCTAGCGGGAGAGGTGAGCAGTTCTTC. Translating it yields CATSDLEASGRGEQFF.

On this clonotype: One end of the junction does not line up with germline, which may come from a read error. This sequence joins TRBV20-1 and TRBJ2-1; 11 bases align to TRBD2. CDR1 DFQATT and CDR2 SNEGSKA come from the germline V gene (reference sequence). The CDR3 extends over 14 amino acids. Here the CDR3 DNA reads TGCAGTGCTAGGCCTAGCGGGAGGAAAGATGAGCTGTTCTTC. Translated, it gives CSARPSGRKDELFF.

As concerns this clonotype: A much larger clone lies a single base off, so this may be a read error. J is TRBJ1-2 and V is TRBV7-8, with 9 bases lining up with TRBD1. V lost 9 bases and J lost 8; bases outside the gene matches: 19. The CDR3 contains 16 residues. Germline V gene lookup returns CDR1 SGHVS and CDR2 FQNEAQ. As DNA, the CDR3 is TGTGCCAGAAGCCCAGCGGGACAGGGTGGCGTGCGGGGCTACACCTTC. This codes for CARSPAGQGGVRGYTF.

This clonotype has only a few counts. CDR3 sequence reads: CAWSGRGTVEQYF. CDR3 nucleotide sequence: TGTGCCTGGAGCGGAAGGGGAACAGTGGAGCAGTACTTC. The chain is built from TRBV30 and TRBJ2-7; a weak D match, TRBD1 (5 bases). The germline CDR1 and CDR2 sequences are GTSNPN and SVGIG (reference sequence). V was cut by 3 bases and J by 7 bases, with 16 bases left in between. CDR3 length: 13 amino acids.

This clonotype was seen ten or more times. This chain joins TRBV12-3 or TRBV12-4 and TRBJ1-1; D unresolved. V lost 7 bases and J lost 4, with 16 bases in between. CDR3 length: 14 residues. The CDR3 bases are TGTGCCAGCAATGCCAGATCAGGTGTCACTGAAGCTTTCTTT. Protein: CASNARSGVTEAFF.

This clonotype was observed a few times. The V and J genes are TRBV6-4 and TRBJ1-6, with D uncertain. The V and J ends lost 2 bases and 7 bases respectively, with 9 bases between them. This CDR3 is built from 14 residues. Per germline, CDR1 MRHNA and CDR2 SNTAGT. The CDR3 sequence: CASSDGNINSPLHF. CDR3 bases: TGTGCCAGCAGTGACGGGAACATAAATTCACCCCTCCACTTT.

This clonotype was found a few times. The CDR3 reads CACTKGWNYGYTF. CDR3 sequence (DNA): TGTGCCTGCACAAAGGGTTGGAACTATGGCTACACCTTC. V is TRBV30 and J is TRBJ1-2; D remains unclear. With 6 bases removed from V and 2 bases from J, the gap between germline ends came to 13 bases. In germline, CDR1 is GTSNPN, CDR2 SVGIG (reference sequence). This CDR3 has 13 residues.

The chain combines TRBV6-1 with TRBJ2-1; 8 positions match TRBD1. The CDR3 has 15 residues. V was clipped by 6 bases and J by 10 bases; unmatched bases: 14. Germline V gives CDR1 MNHNS, CDR2 SASEGT. The CDR3 DNA sequence: TGTGCCAGCAGCCCGCAGGCGGCAGGGGGCAGGGAGCAGTTCTTC. This translates into CASSPQAAGGREQFF.

This clonotype was counted only a few times. This chain uses TRBV27 with TRBJ1-1; TRBD1 aligns across 8 bases. Germline CDR1 reads MNHEY; CDR2 reads SMNVEV (reference sequence). This CDR3 contains 16 residues. V shed 1 base, J shed 1 base, and the junction held 5 bases outside the gene matches. CDR3 DNA: TGTGCCAGCAGTTTATTCCAGGGGGCGGCGAACACTGAAGCTTTCTTT. Amino acids: CASSLFQGAANTEAFF.

With regard to this clonotype: A much larger clone lies one base from this, so it may be a read error. The V and J genes are TRBV7-6 and TRBJ1-3; tentatively, D is TRBD1 (5 bases). Trimming left V 0 bases short and J 0 bases short, with 9 bases between. The CDR3 has 16 residues. From germline, CDR1 is SGHVS and CDR2 FNYEAQ. DNA of the CDR3: TGTGCCAGCAGCTTAGCTCAGAGGGGCTCTGGAAACACCATATATTTT. Translating it yields CASSLAQRGSGNTIYF.

As for this clonotype: Given a much more abundant clone one base away, this may be a read error. The chain is built from TRBV6-4 and TRBJ2-1; 13 bases align to TRBD2. The CDR3 consists of 15 residues. Germline V gene data show CDR1 as MRHNA and CDR2 as SNTAGT. CDR3: CASSQLAGGPGEQIF. For the CDR3, the DNA is TGTGCCAGCAGCCAACTAGCGGGAGGGCCCGGTGAGCAGATCTTC.

This clonotype was detected ten times or more. CDR3 coding DNA: TGCAGTGCTAGAGATGTGGGATCCCTGGGTTCACCCCTCCACTTT. Translated: CSARDVGSLGSPLHF. The rearrangement joins TRBV20-1 to TRBJ1-6; D is unclear. Germline V gives CDR1 DFQATT, CDR2 SNEGSKA (reference sequence). V shed 0 bases and J shed 9 bases, with 15 bases lying between them. The CDR3 is made up of 15 amino acids.

This clonotype rates as medium-sized. This rearrangement joins TRBV30 to TRBJ1-5, with D perhaps matching TRBD1 (6 bases). Per the germline V gene, CDR1 is GTSNPN and CDR2 is SVGIG (reference sequence). The CDR3 is 16 amino acids. V lost 2 bases, J lost 2 bases, and 16 bases lay in between. The CDR3 is CAWSNIIQGGNQPQHF. In DNA form, the CDR3 reads TGTGCCTGGAGTAACATAATACAGGGAGGCAATCAGCCCCAGCATTTT.

This clonotype appeared a few times. CDR3 nucleotide sequence: TGTGCCAGTAGTACCAGAGGGGCCGGGACAGGGATTAATCAGCCCCAGCATTTT. The encoded protein is CASSTRGAGTGINQPQHF. V is TRBV19 and J is TRBJ1-5; 9 bases are shared with TRBD1. The trim removed 4 bases at V and 4 bases at J, leaving 14 bases unmatched. The CDR3 length is 18 residues. Germline V lookup: CDR1 LNHDA, CDR2 SQIVND (reference sequence).